The entry below describes one T cell receptor (beta chain). Its antigen is currently unknown. Assay: immunoSEQ multiplex PCR; the TCRdb copy retains only in-frame clones and omits some. The table records about 70,000 clones, 65% to 75% of them present only once. The data derive from a study of vaccination effects on CD4 cells after COVID-19. Using viral peptide pools, the ViraFEST assay grew out antigen-specific CD4+ T cells prior to sequencing. CD4+ T cell isolation took place after less than 13 days of culture. A positive SARS-CoV-2 PCR test fell between March and December 2020. The V end was cut by 1 base, the J end by 0 bases, with 1 base between. This CDR3 contains 13 residues. Germline assignment: CDR1 KGHDR and CDR2 SFDVKD.

The receptor was derived from a human donor who had a prior SARS-CoV-2 infection. This chain links TRBV24-1 with TRBJ2-3; unclear D gene. This material consisted of CD4+ T cells from PBMCs cultured with HIV peptides, taken before COVID-19 vaccination. Subset here: HIV-1 Nef peptide pool negative control/reference culture. The CDR3 reads CATSDLSTDTQYF. CDR3 nucleotide sequence: TGTGCCACCAGTGATTTAAGCACAGATACGCAGTATTTT.